This T cell receptor beta chain was recorded in a study of early T cells in non-severe SARS-CoV-2 infection. Individual cDNA molecules each received unique molecular identifiers attached to them. TCRdb analysed the 5' RACE reads with MiXCR anew, one entry per CDR3 protein. This table has 25,000 to 35,000 distinct CDR3 sequences, approximately 5% appearing once. The CDR3 is 14 amino acids. Looked up from germline, CDR1 is MNHNY and CDR2 is SVGAGI (reference sequence). V was trimmed by 0 bases and J by 2 bases, leaving 7 bases between them. On this clonotype itself: Antigen specificity is unknown.

Findings of the study overall: Matching results from VDJdb favored anti-spike CD8 responses, leaving private and CD4 specificities undetected.

Sequencing was done on a sample of whole blood. The chain combines TRBV6-6 with TRBJ1-2; D call uncertain. The source of this sequence is an adult who was a healthcare worker with PCR-confirmed SARS-CoV-2 infection or an uninfected control (not recorded which). The CDR3 DNA reads TGTGCCAGCAGTTACTCGAAAGGGAACTATGGCTACACCTTC. This sequence encodes CASSYSKGNYGYTF.